A single sample is the source of the 28 T cell receptor beta chains below, sequenced in a study of blood T cell repertoires in COVID-19. Sequencing used immunoSEQ multiplex PCR; TCRdb keeps in-frame clones, though not all of them. The table shows 150,000 to 200,000 clones, with approximately 80% occurring only once. The sequencing input was peripheral blood. These TCRs come from a woman between 40 and 55 years old with COVID-19, enrolled during active disease.

The chain is built from TRBV3-1 (or the pseudogene TRBV3-2) and TRBJ2-1; 10 bases agree with TRBD2. CDR1 is LGHDT, CDR2 YNNKEL, per germline (reference sequence). The CDR3 consists of 15 residues. V was clipped by 7 bases and J by 4 bases; unmatched bases: 7. The CDR3 DNA is TGTGCCAGCACCGTGGGACTAGCGTTGTACAATGAGCAGTTCTTC. Its protein product is CASTVGLALYNEQFF.

This chain links TRBV6-6 with TRBJ1-6, with 8 bases matching TRBD1. The CDR3 has 14 residues. The trim removed 6 bases at V and 7 bases at J, leaving 5 bases unmatched. Germline CDR1 and CDR2: MNHNY and SVGAGI (reference sequence). The DNA for the CDR3 is TGTGCCAGCAGAGGACAGGGCCTGAATTCACCCCTCCACTTT. It is translated as CASRGQGLNSPLHF.

This clone was seen only a few times. The chain couples TRBV27 to TRBJ1-5; D gene uncertain. This CDR3 has 13 residues. The germline CDR1 and CDR2 sequences are MNHEY and SMNVEV (reference sequence). V was cut by 1 base and J by 4 bases, with 5 bases left in between. The CDR3 sequence is CASSLWENQPQHF. CDR3 nucleotides: TGTGCCAGCAGTTTATGGGAGAATCAGCCCCAGCATTTT.

This chain uses TRBV30 with TRBJ1-5; a possible D gene is TRBD1 (6 bases). This CDR3 is 14 amino acids long. V lost 7 bases, J lost 4 bases, and 17 bases lay in between. Germline loops: CDR1 GTSNPN, CDR2 SVGIG (reference sequence). CDR3 bases: TGTGCCTATTCGACAGGCAGTGCAAATCAGCCCCAGCATTTT. It specifies CAYSTGSANQPQHF. The full variable domain, completed using reference TRBV30 and TRBJ1-5, is SQTIHQWPATLVQPVGSPLSLECTVEGTSNPNLYWYRQAAGRGLQLLFYSVGIGQISSEVPQNLSASRPQDRQFILSSKKLLLSDSGFYLCAYSTGSANQPQHFGDGTRLSIL.

This chain uses TRBV2 with TRBJ2-7, with 10 bases fitting TRBD1. Unmatched junction bases numbered 7, after V lost 5 bases and J lost 3 bases. Germline V CDR1 and CDR2: SNHLY, FYNNEI. The CDR3 is made up of 15 amino acids. The CDR3 DNA reads TGTGCCAGCAGTCTGGACAGGGGGAGGGTCTACGAGCAGTACTTC. Translating gives CASSLDRGRVYEQYF.

This chain connects TRBV15 to TRBJ1-5; the match to TRBD1 covers 9 bases. V gave up 2 bases and J gave up 6 bases; unmatched junction bases: 8. Germline V gene data show CDR1 as LNHNV and CDR2 as YYDKDF (reference sequence). The CDR3 covers 16 residues. The CDR3 spells CATSRPGTGRGQPQHF. The CDR3 DNA follows: TGTGCCACCAGCAGACCAGGGACAGGGAGAGGTCAGCCCCAGCATTTT.

The chain is built from TRBV7-8 and TRBJ2-2, with 7 nucleotides matching TRBD2. CDR3 length equals 14 residues. In germline, CDR1 is SGHVS, CDR2 FQNEAQ. V lost 4 bases to trimming and J lost 1 base; unmatched junction nucleotides: 0. CDR3 DNA sequence: TGTGCCAGCAGCTGGACTAGGAACACCGGGGAGCTGTTTTTT. Translating gives CASSWTRNTGELFF.

The gene calls are TRBV27 and TRBJ2-7; TRBD1 aligns across 9 bases. The CDR3 has 13 amino acids. The ends lost 8 bases at V and 0 bases at J; junction bases unmatched: 2. The germline CDR1 and CDR2 sequences are MNHEY and SMNVEV (reference sequence). The CDR3 reads CASGTGSSYEQYV. The CDR3 DNA follows: TGTGCCAGCGGGACAGGGAGCTCCTACGAGCAGTACGTC.

This clone appeared a few times. The chain couples TRBV7-2 to TRBJ2-2; tentatively, D is TRBD1 (6 bases). Germline assignment: CDR1 SGHTA and CDR2 FQGNSA. This CDR3 comprises 14 residues. Between the trimmed V and J ends, which lost 4 bases and 6 bases, there was a span of 12 bases. CDR3 loop: CASSSQGSAGELFF. CDR3 nucleotides: TGTGCCAGCAGCTCACAGGGTTCTGCCGGGGAGCTGTTTTTT.

The J gene is TRBJ2-1, the V gene TRBV19, with D possibly matching TRBD1 (6 bases). The ends were cut back, 5 bases at V and 0 bases at J, with 20 bases in the middle. CDR3 length: 18 residues. The germline V gene encodes CDR1 LNHDA and CDR2 SQIVND (reference sequence). DNA of the CDR3: TGTGCCAGTAGTTCCCACAGCCTCAGGGGCGTCTCCTACAATGAGCAGTTCTTC. Translating it yields CASSSHSLRGVSYNEQFF.

V is TRBV7-3 and J is TRBJ2-5, with 13 bases fitting TRBD2. Germline assignment: CDR1 SGHTA and CDR2 FQGTGA. The V and J ends lost 5 bases and 0 bases, in that order; junction bases with no gene match: 6. The CDR3 is made up of 17 amino acids. The CDR3 DNA reads TGTGCCAGCAGCCCCGGACTAGCGGGGGTGTACCAAGAGACCCAGTACTTC. Its protein is CASSPGLAGVYQETQYF.

Details on this clone: This same CDR3 is encoded by further DNA sequences in the sample. This sequence joins TRBV5-4 and TRBJ1-1; D is ambiguous. Between the trimmed V and J ends, which lost 0 bases and 1 base, there was a span of 4 bases. CDR1 and CDR2 from the germline V gene are SGHNT and YYREEE (reference sequence). The CDR3 sequence is 13 residues long. The CDR3 loop is CASSLGGNTEAFF. DNA of the CDR3: TGTGCCAGCAGCTTGGGAGGGAACACTGAAGCTTTCTTT.

This clone appeared a single time. The chain couples TRBV11-1 to TRBJ2-1; 8 bases fit TRBD2. Germline CDR1 reads SGHAT; CDR2 reads FQDESV (reference sequence). The junction had 12 bases not matched to a gene; V was cut back by 5 bases and J by 9 bases. The CDR3 has 15 amino acids. The CDR3 reads CASSLPSGGVLEQFF. CDR3 coding DNA: TGTGCCAGCAGCCTACCCAGCGGGGGTGTCCTTGAGCAGTTCTTC. Drawing the rest from reference TRBV11-1 and TRBJ2-1, the complete variable domain is EAEVAQSPRYKITEKSQAVAFWCDPISGHATLYWYRQILGQGPELLVQFQDESVVDDSQLPKDRFSAERLKGVDSTLKIQPAELGDSAMYLCASSLPSGGVLEQFFGPGTRLTVL.

This clone was observed once. This sequence joins TRBV11-2 and TRBJ2-4; 8 nucleotides align to TRBD2. The germline V gene has CDR1 SGHAT and CDR2 FQNNGV. Trimming cost V 5 bases and J 9 bases; bases outside gene matches: 6. This CDR3 region has 13 residues. The CDR3 region is CASSLGLAGIQYF. The CDR3 nucleotides are TGTGCCAGCAGCCTCGGACTAGCCGGCATTCAGTACTTC.

This chain connects TRBV30 to TRBJ1-3; TRBD1 might be the D (6 bases). There are 14 residues in the CDR3. The germline V gene has CDR1 GTSNPN and CDR2 SVGIG (reference sequence). V lost 5 bases, J lost 2 bases, and 13 bases lay in between. The CDR3 bases are TGTGCCTGGTCCGGGACAAGTCCTGGAAACACCATATATTTT. Amino acid sequence: CAWSGTSPGNTIYF.

The rearrangement uses TRBV18 and TRBJ2-5; tentatively, D is TRBD1 (6 bases). Trimming cost V 2 bases and J 0 bases, with 22 bases left between them. This CDR3 spans 19 amino acids. The germline gives CDR1 KGHSH, CDR2 LQKENI. CDR3 in amino acids: CASSPDRQGRRGYQETQYF. As DNA, the CDR3 is TGTGCCAGCTCACCAGATCGGCAGGGACGAAGGGGGTACCAAGAGACCCAGTACTTC.

In nucleotides, the CDR3 is TGTGCCAGCAGGAATCCAGGGGGTCAATCCTACGAGCAGTACTTC. Translating gives CASRNPGGQSYEQYF. The chain combines TRBV28 with TRBJ2-7; TRBD1 agrees at 7 bases. The germline CDR1 and CDR2 sequences are MDHEN and SYDVKM. The CDR3 length is 15 residues. Losses at the gene ends were 6 bases for V and 1 base for J; bases not matched to a gene: 9.

The rearrangement links TRBV5-4 to TRBJ2-1; tentative D call: TRBD2 (5 bases). The V end lost 4 bases, the J end lost 6 bases, and 20 bases lay between the germline ends. Germline V CDR1 and CDR2: SGHNT, YYREEE (reference sequence). The CDR3 sequence is 16 residues long. DNA for the CDR3: TGTGCCAGCAGCCCCATCGACCGCAGGACTGGCAATGAGCAGTTCTTC. Translation: CASSPIDRRTGNEQFF.

The chain carries TRBV7-2 and TRBJ1-5; maybe TRBD1 (5 bases). The germline V gene encodes CDR1 SGHTA and CDR2 FQGNSA. The CDR3 has 15 residues. Deletions cut 4 bases from V and 1 base from J, with 11 bases between. CDR3 nucleotides: TGTGCCAGCAGCTGGGGAGGGGAGAGCAATCAGCCCCAGCATTTT. This translates into CASSWGGESNQPQHF.

The chain has TRBV2 and TRBJ2-1, with 10 bases that match TRBD1. After removal of 8 bases from V and 5 bases from J, the junction contained 6 bases not matched to a gene. The CDR3 runs 14 residues. Germline CDR1 SNHLY, CDR2 FYNNEI. The CDR3 sequence: CASETGTGDNEQFF. In DNA, the CDR3 is TGTGCCAGCGAGACCGGGACAGGGGACAATGAGCAGTTCTTC.

The chain recombines TRBV5-4 with TRBJ2-1; D is possibly TRBD1 (5 bases). From germline, CDR1 is SGHNT and CDR2 YYREEE (reference sequence). CDR3 length: 13 residues. Trimming shortened V by 2 bases and J by 9 bases, and 12 bases separated the two germline ends. The DNA for the CDR3 is TGTGCCAGCAGCTTACAGGTATCGCGTGAGCAGTTCTTC. This codes for CASSLQVSREQFF.

The chain joins TRBV27 to TRBJ2-1; 8 positions match TRBD2. The junction had 8 bases not matched to a gene; V was cut back by 5 bases and J by 2 bases. This CDR3 spans 16 amino acids. Germline V gene sequence: CDR1 MNHEY, CDR2 SMNVEV (reference sequence). The CDR3 DNA follows: TGTGCCAGCAGTCCGCCTAGCGGGTTCACCTACAATGAGCAGTTCTTC. It is translated as CASSPPSGFTYNEQFF.

The V and J genes are TRBV5-4 and TRBJ2-3, with D possibly TRBD2 on 7 matching bases. Germline V lookup: CDR1 SGHNT, CDR2 YYREEE (reference sequence). The CDR3 length is 14 residues. The germline V and J ends were trimmed by 8 bases and 2 bases, with 15 bases remaining between them. Here the CDR3 DNA reads TGTGCCAGTCGGGGGGCTCATCCCACAGATACGCAGTATTTT. This gives the protein CASRGAHPTDTQYF.

The rearrangement joins TRBV27 to TRBJ2-1; 9 positions agree with TRBD2. Trimming took 5 bases from V and 3 from J; bases not matched to a gene: 11. The V gene's germline CDR1 is MNHEY and CDR2 SMNVEV (reference sequence). The CDR3 length is 17 residues. DNA for the CDR3: TGTGCCAGCAGTGCAACAGTAGCGGGAGCGGTCTACAATGAGCAGTTCTTC. Translated: CASSATVAGAVYNEQFF.

The J gene is TRBJ1-2, the V gene TRBV7-9, with D possibly matching TRBD1 (5 bases). Germline-derived CDR1 and CDR2 are SEHNR and FQNEAQ (reference sequence). The CDR3 length is 13 residues. Between the trimmed V and J ends, which lost 2 bases and 4 bases, there was a span of 8 bases. The CDR3 coding sequence is TGTGCCAGCAGCTTACAGGGTCCCTATGGCTACACCTTC. This translates into CASSLQGPYGYTF.

The chain joins TRBV12-3 or TRBV12-4 to TRBJ1-2; possibly TRBD1 for D (5 bases). The length of the CDR3 is 11 residues. V lost 5 bases to trimming and J lost 8 bases, with 9 bases between them. The CDR3 DNA reads TGTGCCAGCAGTAACAGGAGAGGCTACACCTTC. As protein: CASSNRRGYTF.

In regard to this clone: At one boundary the junction diverges from the germline segment, which might be a read error. The rearrangement joins TRBV3-1 (or the pseudogene TRBV3-2) to TRBJ2-2; weak D call: TRBD2 (6 bases). Germline V gene lookup returns CDR1 LGHDT and CDR2 YNNKEL (reference sequence). The CDR3 runs 14 residues. The DNA of the CDR3 is TGTGCCGGCAGCCTTTCTGGGGGGACCGGGGAGCTGTTTTTT. The encoded protein is CAGSLSGGTGELFF.

The gene calls are TRBV27 and TRBJ1-5, with unresolved D. CDR1 is MNHEY, CDR2 SMNVEV, per germline (reference sequence). The length of the CDR3 is 14 residues. V was pared by 7 bases and J by 0 bases, with 10 bases between. CDR3 residues: CASKTHSSNQPQHF. The CDR3 DNA follows: TGTGCCAGCAAAACACACAGTAGCAATCAGCCCCAGCATTTT.